This TCR beta chain was sequenced for a study of T cells in Graves' hyperthyroidism and ophthalmopathy (dated by TCRdb to between 2019 and 2020). As for the study more broadly: TCR V-J signatures able to tell the groups apart were searched for in a discovery cohort of 100 patients, of whom around 42 had Graves' ophthalmopathy and 57 had stable Graves' hyperthyroidism. In addition, the study compared T-cell repertoires in thyroid tissue and in blood from several Graves' hyperthyroidism patients. After blood sampling, hyperthyroidism patients were treated with methimazole at a starting dose of 30 mg daily, and ophthalmopathy patients were treated with high-dose intravenous methylprednisolone. For training and testing, the approximately 92 patients in the discovery cohort were randomly divided in a 7:3 ratio. The paper reports TCR Vbeta CDR3 sequencing of some 140 peripheral blood samples: around 45 ophthalmopathy, 70 to 85 hyperthyroidism and around 17 progressor patients. An independent validation cohort of about 19 hyperthyroidism patients and 17 patients who later progressed to ophthalmopathy tested prospective prediction of ophthalmopathy.

This clonotype was picked up a small number of times. It lacks a known antigen. Base qualities are not recorded, but no much larger clone differs from it by a single base. Amplification of TCR beta CDR3 regions was carried out from RNA transcripts. For the first round of RT-PCR on the TCR CDR3, the HTBI primer set was used together with the Qiagen OneStep RT-PCR kit. The libraries were constructed in a second round of multiplex PCR and then size-selected and purified. Paired-end sequencing of the libraries was performed with 100 bp reads on an Illumina HiSeq2000. The study's own analysis went as follows. SOAPnuke was used to process the raw data, with reads discarded if the reads contained adapters or uncalled bases, had a mean Phred below 15, or lacked an exact constant-primer or identifier match. COPE v1.2.5 was used to merge high-quality paired reads, and clonotypes were defined as unique nucleotide sequences. Clonotypes were aligned to IMGT TRBV, TRBD and TRBJ reference segments using MiTCR v1.1. Only V-J combinations with frequency above 0.0001, covering roughly 99% of repertoires, were analysed. A TCS score was defined as the ratio between F50 (clonal expansion) and ExV (chaos), using BLOSUM62-based TCRdist between CDR3 peptides within each V-J. Welch's t-statistics and random forest reduced some 510 V-J features to about 12, which were used in a naive Bayes classifier (R e1071). Thyroid-blood repertoire similarity was quantified with the Morisita-Horn index. The public reads were run again by TCRdb, first through fastp at Q25 and then through MiXCR, and only productive beta chains were kept. Rows are combined by CDR3 protein, so each entry shows the most common genes and DNA. TCRdb, rather than the study authors, made the V and J calls. Recorded for this sample are a few hundred thousand distinct CDR3 sequences; 46% of them occurred a single time. The ten top clones hold around 8% of the sample.

The full study reports these points: Sample size was not statistically predetermined, and investigators were not blinded to group allocation. Most expanded thyroid clonotypes (frequency above 0.001) were also detected in blood, a finding suggesting that blood repertoires may reflect thyroid immune responses. In cross-validation, a model built on a 13 V-J signature told ophthalmopathy apart from stable hyperthyroidism with over 85% sensitivity and 81% to 82% specificity, and in testing the same model reached 80%/75%. In validation, progression to ophthalmopathy was predicted by the model with 70.59% sensitivity and nearly 75% specificity, a median of roughly 6 months before onset.

A patient counted as having stable Graves' hyperthyroidism if no progression to ophthalmopathy occurred over 18 months of follow-up. Hyperthyroidism patients were newly diagnosed, with disease duration under 2 months, and aged 18 to 65 years. Patients with uncontrolled infections, other autoimmune diseases, pregnancy or lactation were excluded. Diagnoses were established on the basis of clinical symptoms, serum thyroxine and TRAb, thyroid ultrasound, and orbital computed tomography. Total RNA was extracted using Trizol reagent, and RNA quality was assessed on an Agilent 2100 Bioanalyzer. The sample was peripheral blood or thyroid tissue (not recorded which). The clonotype was recovered from a woman aged 18-29 years with Graves' hyperthyroidism.

The nucleotides are TGTGCCAGCTCACAGCAAGGACGAGACGAGCAGTACTTC. Its protein product is CASSQQGRDEQYF. The chain is assembled from TRBV18 and TRBJ2-7, with no D gene named confidently. Trimming at the junction amounts to 4 bases on V and 5 bases on J, and the germline ends lie 12 bases apart. The CDR3 starts with the cysteine, ends with the phenylalanine, and has 13 residues. The CDR3 DNA has 39 bases and is translated from base 1. Sequences KGHSH (CDR1) and LQKENI (CDR2) are obtained from the germline V gene.